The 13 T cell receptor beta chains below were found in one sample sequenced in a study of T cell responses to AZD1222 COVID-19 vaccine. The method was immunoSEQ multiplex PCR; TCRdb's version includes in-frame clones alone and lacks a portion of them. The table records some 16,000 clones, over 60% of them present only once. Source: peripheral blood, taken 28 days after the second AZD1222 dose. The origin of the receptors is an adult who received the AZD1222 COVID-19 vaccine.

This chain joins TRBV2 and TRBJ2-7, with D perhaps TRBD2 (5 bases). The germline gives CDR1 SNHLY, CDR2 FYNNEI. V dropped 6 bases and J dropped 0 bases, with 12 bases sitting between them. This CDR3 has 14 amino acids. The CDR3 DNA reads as TGTGCCAGCAGCCTTTCGGGGAGCTCCTACGAGCAGTACTTC. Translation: CASSLSGSSYEQYF.

CDR3 loop: CASSLSQGQPQHF. CDR3 sequence (DNA): TGTGCCAGCAGCCTAAGTCAGGGTCAGCCCCAGCATTTT. V gene TRBV11-2 combines with J gene TRBJ1-5; tentative D call: TRBD1 (5 bases). Trimming took off 5 bases at V and 6 bases at J, with 11 bases between the two ends. The CDR3 consists of 13 residues. Germline values: CDR1 SGHAT, CDR2 FQNNGV.

CDR3 amino acids: CASTRPNQPQHF. CDR3 DNA: TGTGCCAGCACCAGGCCCAATCAGCCCCAGCATTTT. V gene TRBV2 combines with J gene TRBJ1-5; no clear D. This CDR3 comprises 12 residues. Trimming left V 7 bases short and J 3 bases short, with 7 bases between. Per germline, CDR1 SNHLY and CDR2 FYNNEI.

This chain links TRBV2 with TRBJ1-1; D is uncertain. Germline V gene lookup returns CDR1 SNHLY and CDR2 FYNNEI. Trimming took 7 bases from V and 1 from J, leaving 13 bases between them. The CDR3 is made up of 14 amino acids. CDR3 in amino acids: CASIRAAGNTEAFF. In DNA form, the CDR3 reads TGTGCCAGCATTCGCGCGGCAGGGAACACTGAAGCTTTCTTT.

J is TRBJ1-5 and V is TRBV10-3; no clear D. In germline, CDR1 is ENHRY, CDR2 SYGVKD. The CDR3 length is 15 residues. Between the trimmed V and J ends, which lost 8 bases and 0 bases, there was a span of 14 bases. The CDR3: CAIGLLGGSNQPQHF. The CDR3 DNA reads TGTGCCATCGGTCTACTCGGCGGTAGCAATCAGCCCCAGCATTTT.

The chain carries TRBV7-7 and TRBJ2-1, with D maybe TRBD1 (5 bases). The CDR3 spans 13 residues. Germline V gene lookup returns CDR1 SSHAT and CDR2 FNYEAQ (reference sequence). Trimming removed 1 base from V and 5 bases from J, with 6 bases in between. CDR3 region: CASSLGRDNEQFF. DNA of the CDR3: TGTGCCAGCAGCTTAGGCAGGGACAATGAGCAGTTCTTC.

As DNA, the CDR3 is TGCGCCAGCAGCCAAATGTCGTACACCGGGGAGCTGTTTTTT. Encoded protein: CASSQMSYTGELFF. The chain recombines TRBV4-1 with TRBJ2-2, with D hard to call. Germline V gene data show CDR1 as MGHRA and CDR2 as YSYEKL. The V end lost 2 bases, the J end lost 3 bases, and 7 bases lay between the germline ends. The CDR3 length is 14 residues.

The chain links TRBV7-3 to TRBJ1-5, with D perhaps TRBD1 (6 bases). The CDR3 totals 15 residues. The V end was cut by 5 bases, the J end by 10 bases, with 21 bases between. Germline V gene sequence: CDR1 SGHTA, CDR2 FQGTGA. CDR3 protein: CASSPRNRASSPQHF. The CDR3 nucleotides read TGTGCCAGCAGCCCAAGGAACAGGGCCTCGAGTCCCCAGCATTTT. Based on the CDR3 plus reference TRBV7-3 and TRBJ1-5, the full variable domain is GAGVSQTPSNKVTEKGKYVELRCDPISGHTALYWYRQSLGQGPEFLIYFQGTGAADDSGLPNDRFFAVRPEGSVSTLKIQRTERGDSAVYLCASSPRNRASSPQHFGDGTRLSIL.

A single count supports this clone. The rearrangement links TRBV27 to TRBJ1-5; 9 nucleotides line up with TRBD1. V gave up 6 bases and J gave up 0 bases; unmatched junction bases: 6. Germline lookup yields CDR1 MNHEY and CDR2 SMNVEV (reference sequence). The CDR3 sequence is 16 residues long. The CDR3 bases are TGTGCCAGCAGCCCCGGGACAGGGTATAGCAATCAGCCCCAGCATTTT. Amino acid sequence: CASSPGTGYSNQPQHF.

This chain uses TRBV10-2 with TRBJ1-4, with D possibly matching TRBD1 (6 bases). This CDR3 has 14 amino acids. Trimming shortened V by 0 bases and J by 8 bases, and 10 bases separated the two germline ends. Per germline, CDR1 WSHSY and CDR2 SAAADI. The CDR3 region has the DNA TGCGCCAGCAGTGAGTCCAGGGGCAGGGAAAAACTGTTTTTT. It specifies CASSESRGREKLFF.

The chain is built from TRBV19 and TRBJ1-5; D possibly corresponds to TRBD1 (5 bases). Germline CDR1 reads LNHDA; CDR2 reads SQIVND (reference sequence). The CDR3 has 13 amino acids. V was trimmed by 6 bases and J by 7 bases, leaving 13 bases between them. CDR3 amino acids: CASRGGGGQPQHF. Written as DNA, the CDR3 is TGTGCCAGTAGGGGGGGAGGCGGGCAGCCCCAGCATTTT.

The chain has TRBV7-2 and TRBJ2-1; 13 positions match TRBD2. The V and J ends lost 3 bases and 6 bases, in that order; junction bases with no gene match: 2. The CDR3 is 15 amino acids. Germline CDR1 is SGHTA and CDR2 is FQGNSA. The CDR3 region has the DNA TGTGCCAGCAGCTTCCGACTAGCGGGGGGCAATGAGCAGTTCTTC. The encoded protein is CASSFRLAGGNEQFF.

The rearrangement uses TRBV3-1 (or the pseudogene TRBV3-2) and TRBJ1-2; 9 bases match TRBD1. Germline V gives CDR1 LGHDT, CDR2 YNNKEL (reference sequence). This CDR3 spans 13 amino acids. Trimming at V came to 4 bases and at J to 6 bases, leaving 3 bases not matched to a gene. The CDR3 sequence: CASSPQGAHGYTF. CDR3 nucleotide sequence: TGTGCCAGCAGCCCACAGGGGGCGCATGGCTACACCTTC.